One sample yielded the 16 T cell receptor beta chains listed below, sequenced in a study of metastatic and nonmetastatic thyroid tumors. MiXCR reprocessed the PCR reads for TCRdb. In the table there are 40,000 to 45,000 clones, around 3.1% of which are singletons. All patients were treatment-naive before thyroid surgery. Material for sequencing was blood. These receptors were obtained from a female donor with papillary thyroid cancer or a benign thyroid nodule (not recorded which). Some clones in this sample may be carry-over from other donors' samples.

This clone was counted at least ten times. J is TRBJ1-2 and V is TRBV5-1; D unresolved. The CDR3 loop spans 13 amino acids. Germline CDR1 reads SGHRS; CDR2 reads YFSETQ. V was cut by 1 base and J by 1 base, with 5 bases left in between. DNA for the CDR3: TGCGCCAGCAGCTTGATGGTTAACTATGGCTACACCTTC. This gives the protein CASSLMVNYGYTF.

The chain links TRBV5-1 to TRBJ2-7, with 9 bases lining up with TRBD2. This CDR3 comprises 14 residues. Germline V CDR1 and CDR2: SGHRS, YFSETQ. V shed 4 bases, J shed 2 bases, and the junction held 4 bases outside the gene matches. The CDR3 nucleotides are TGCGCCAGCAGCGAGACTAGCGGCCCCTACGAGCAGTACTTC. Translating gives CASSETSGPYEQYF.

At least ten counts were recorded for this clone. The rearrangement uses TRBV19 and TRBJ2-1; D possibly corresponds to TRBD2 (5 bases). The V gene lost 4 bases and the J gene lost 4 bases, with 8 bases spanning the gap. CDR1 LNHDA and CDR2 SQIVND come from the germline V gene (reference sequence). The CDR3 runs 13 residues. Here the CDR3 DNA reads TGTGCCAGTAGTAGTGGACTGTACAATGAGCAGTTCTTC. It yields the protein CASSSGLYNEQFF.

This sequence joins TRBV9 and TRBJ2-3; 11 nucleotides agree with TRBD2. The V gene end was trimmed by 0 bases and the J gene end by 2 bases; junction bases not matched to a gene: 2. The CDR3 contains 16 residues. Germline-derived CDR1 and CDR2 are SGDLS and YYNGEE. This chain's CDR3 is CASSVGLAGFTDTQYF. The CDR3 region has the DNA TGTGCCAGCAGCGTAGGACTAGCGGGATTCACAGATACGCAGTATTTT.

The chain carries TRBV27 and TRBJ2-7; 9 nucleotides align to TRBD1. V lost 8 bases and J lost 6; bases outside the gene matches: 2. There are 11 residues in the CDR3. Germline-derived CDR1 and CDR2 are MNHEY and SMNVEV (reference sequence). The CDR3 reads CASVQGAEQYF. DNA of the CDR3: TGTGCCAGCGTACAGGGGGCCGAGCAGTACTTC.

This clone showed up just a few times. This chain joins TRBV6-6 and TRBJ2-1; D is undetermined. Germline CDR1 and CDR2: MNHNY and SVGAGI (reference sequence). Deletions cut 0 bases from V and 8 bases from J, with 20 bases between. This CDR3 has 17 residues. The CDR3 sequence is CASSYSGSGNFPHEQFF. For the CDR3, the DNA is TGTGCCAGCAGTTACTCGGGCTCTGGAAATTTCCCTCATGAGCAGTTCTTC.

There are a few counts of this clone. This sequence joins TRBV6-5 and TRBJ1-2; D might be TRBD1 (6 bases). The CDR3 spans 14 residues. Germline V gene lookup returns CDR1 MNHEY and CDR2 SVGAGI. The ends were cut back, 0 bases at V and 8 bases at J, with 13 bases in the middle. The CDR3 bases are TGTGCCAGCAGTTACTCTGCCGGGGGCGCGGGCTACACCTTC. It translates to CASSYSAGGAGYTF.

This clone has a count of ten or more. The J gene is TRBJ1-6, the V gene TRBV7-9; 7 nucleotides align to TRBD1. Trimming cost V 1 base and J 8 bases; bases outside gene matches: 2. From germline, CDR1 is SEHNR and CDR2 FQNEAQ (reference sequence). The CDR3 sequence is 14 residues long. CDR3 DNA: TGTGCCAGCAGCTTAGGACAGGGTGATTCACCCCTCCACTTT. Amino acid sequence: CASSLGQGDSPLHF.

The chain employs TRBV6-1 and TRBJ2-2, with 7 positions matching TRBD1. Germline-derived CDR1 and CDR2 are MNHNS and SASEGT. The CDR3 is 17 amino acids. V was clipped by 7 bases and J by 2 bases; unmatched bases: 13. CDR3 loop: CASTLSIGTVNTGELFF. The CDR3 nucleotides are TGTGCCAGCACTTTATCGATAGGGACAGTCAACACCGGGGAGCTGTTTTTT.

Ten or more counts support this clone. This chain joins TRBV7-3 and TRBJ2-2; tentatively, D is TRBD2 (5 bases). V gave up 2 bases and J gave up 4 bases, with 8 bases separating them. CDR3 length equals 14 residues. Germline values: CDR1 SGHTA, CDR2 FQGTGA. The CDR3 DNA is TGTGCCAGCAGCTTACGTGGGAGCACCGGGGAGCTGTTTTTT. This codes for CASSLRGSTGELFF.

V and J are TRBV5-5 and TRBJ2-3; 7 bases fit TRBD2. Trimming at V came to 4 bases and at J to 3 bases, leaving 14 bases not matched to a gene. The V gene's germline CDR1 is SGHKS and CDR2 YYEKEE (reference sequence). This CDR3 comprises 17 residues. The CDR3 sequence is CASSGGTGTKSTDTQYF. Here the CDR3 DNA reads TGTGCCAGCAGCGGGGGAACCGGGACTAAGAGTACAGATACGCAGTATTTT.

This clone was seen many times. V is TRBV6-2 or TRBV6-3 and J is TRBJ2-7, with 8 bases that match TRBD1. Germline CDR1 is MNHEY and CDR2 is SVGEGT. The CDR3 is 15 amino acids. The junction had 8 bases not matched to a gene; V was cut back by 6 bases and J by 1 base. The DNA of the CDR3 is TGTGCCAGCAGAACGACAGGGGAAGCGTCCTACGAGCAGTACTTC. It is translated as CASRTTGEASYEQYF.

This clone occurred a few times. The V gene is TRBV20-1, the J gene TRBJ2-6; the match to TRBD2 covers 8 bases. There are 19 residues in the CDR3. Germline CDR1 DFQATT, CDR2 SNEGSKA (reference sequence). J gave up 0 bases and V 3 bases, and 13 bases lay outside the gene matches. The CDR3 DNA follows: TGCAGTGCTAGCGAGTCGGGGGGGAGCTCCAGCTCTGGGGCCAACGTCCTGACTTTC. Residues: CSASESGGSSSSGANVLTF.

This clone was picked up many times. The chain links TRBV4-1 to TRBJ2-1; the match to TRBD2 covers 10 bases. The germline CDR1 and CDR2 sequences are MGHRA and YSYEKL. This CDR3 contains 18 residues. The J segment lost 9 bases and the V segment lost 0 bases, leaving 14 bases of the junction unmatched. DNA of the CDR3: TGCGCCAGCAGCCAAGATGGGAGGGCTAGCGGGAGTATAGGTGAGCAGTTCTTC. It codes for CASSQDGRASGSIGEQFF.

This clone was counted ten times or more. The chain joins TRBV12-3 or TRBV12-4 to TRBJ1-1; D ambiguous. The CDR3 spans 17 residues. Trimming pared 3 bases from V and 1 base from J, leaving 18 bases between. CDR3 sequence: CASSFWVRRGPNTEAFF. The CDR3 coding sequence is TGTGCCAGCAGTTTTTGGGTTCGACGGGGTCCGAACACTGAAGCTTTCTTT.

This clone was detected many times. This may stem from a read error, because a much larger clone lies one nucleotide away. The DNA of the CDR3 is TGTGCCAGCAGGAGAAGGGGTCTCACCGGGGAGCTGTTTTTT. As protein: CASRRRGLTGELFF. The rearrangement joins TRBV28 to TRBJ2-2; a possible D gene is TRBD1 (5 bases). CDR1 and CDR2 (germline): MDHEN, SYDVKM. The CDR3 runs 14 residues. V lost 6 bases and J lost 4, with 12 bases in between. Variable domain in full (rest from reference TRBV28 and TRBJ2-2): DVKVTQSSRYLVKRTGEKVFLECVQDMDHENMFWYRQDPGLGLRLIYFSYDVKMKEKGDIPEGYSVSREKKERFSLILESASTNQTSMYLCASRRRGLTGELFFGEGSRLTVL.